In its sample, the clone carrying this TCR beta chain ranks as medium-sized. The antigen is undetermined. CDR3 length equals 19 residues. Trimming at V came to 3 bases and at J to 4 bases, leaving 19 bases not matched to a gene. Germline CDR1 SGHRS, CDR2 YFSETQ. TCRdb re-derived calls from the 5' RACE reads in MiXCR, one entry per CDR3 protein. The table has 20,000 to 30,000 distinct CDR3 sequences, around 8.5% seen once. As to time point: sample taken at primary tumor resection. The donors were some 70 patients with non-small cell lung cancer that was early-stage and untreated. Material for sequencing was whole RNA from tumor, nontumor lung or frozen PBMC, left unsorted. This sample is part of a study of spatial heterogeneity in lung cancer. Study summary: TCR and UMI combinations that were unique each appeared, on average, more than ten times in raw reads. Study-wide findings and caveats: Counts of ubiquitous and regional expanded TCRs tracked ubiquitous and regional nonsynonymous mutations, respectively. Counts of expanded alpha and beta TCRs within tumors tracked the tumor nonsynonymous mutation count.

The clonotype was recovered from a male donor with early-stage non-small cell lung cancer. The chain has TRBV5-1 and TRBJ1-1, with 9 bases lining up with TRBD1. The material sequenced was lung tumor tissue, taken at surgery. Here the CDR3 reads CASSSWGVPGQGLGTEAFF. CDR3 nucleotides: TGCGCCAGCAGCTCGTGGGGGGTCCCGGGACAGGGATTGGGCACTGAAGCTTTCTTT.